Included here is one TCR beta chain sequence, with context. This specimen belongs to a study of technical replicates of blood from several donors. Clones were sequenced by immunoSEQ multiplex PCR, and TCRdb holds only the in-frame ones, with some missing. The table has 40,000 to 55,000 clones, 90% to 96% seen once. Deletions cut 5 bases from V and 11 bases from J, with 12 bases between. This CDR3 has 12 amino acids. Germline CDR1 reads MGHDK; CDR2 reads SYGVNS. The V call is TRBV25-1, the J call TRBJ1-4; D unresolved. This TCR derives from a human donor in good health. Sequenced input: T cells isolated from PBMCs. Here the CDR3 DNA reads TGTGCCAGCAGTTCGACCCCGGGGAAACTGTTTTTT. Translation: CASSSTPGKLFF.